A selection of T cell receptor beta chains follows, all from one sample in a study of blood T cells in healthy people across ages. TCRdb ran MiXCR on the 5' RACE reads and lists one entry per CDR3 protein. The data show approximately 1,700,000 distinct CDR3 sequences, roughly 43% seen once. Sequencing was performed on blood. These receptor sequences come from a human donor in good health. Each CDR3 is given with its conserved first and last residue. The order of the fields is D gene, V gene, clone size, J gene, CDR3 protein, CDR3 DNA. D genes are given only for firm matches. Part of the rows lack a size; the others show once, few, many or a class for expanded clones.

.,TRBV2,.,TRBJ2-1,CASSRRAGPGHEQFF,TGTGCCAGCAGTCGGAGAGCTGGCCCCGGCCATGAGCAGTTCTTC
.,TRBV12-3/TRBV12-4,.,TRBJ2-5,CASSLMGVETQYF,TGTGCCAGCAGTCTCATGGGTGTAGAGACCCAGTACTTC
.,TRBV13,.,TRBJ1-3,CASSTATSGNTIYF,TGTGCCAGCAGTACGGCTACGTCTGGAAACACCATATATTTT
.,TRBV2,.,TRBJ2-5,CASSEGSETQYF,TGTGCCAGCAGTGAGGGGTCAGAGACCCAGTACTTC
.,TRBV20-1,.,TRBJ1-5,CSARDVRDQPQHF,TGCAGTGCTAGGGATGTTCGGGATCAGCCCCAGCATTTT
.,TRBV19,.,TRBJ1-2,CASSTRDASYGYTF,TGTGCCAGTAGTACCCGGGACGCCAGCTATGGCTACACCTTC
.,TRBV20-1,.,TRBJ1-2,CSAREARGIMGYTF,TGCAGTGCTAGAGAGGCCAGAGGGATAATGGGCTACACCTTC
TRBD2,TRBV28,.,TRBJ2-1,CASSWTSVGDEQFF,TGTGCCAGCAGTTGGACTAGCGTCGGCGATGAGCAGTTCTTC
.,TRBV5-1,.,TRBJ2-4,CASSLGRGGIQYF,TGCGCCAGCAGCTTGGGCAGGGGAGGCATTCAGTACTTC
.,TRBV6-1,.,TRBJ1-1,CASTWTAGTEAFF,TGTGCCAGCACTTGGACAGCCGGAACTGAAGCTTTCTTT
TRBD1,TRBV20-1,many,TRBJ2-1,CSARETGGPYNEQFF,TGCAGTGCTAGGGAGACAGGGGGCCCCTACAATGAGCAGTTCTTC
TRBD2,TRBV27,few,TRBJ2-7,CASSLTSGGVYEQYF,TGTGCCAGCAGTTTAACTAGCGGGGGGGTGTACGAGCAGTACTTC
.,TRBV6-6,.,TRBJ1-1,CASSYPPYTVNTEAFF,TGTGCCAGCAGTTATCCCCCCTATACAGTGAACACTGAAGCTTTCTTT
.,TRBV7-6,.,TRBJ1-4,CASSLAGNFNEKLFF,TGTGCCAGCAGCTTAGCGGGGAACTTTAATGAAAAACTGTTTTTT
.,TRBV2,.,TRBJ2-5,CASRAGLETQYF,TGTGCCAGCAGGGCGGGGTTGGAGACCCAGTACTTC
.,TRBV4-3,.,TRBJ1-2,CASSPRGALGGYTF,TGCGCCAGCAGCCCGAGGGGGGCCCTTGGCGGCTACACCTTC
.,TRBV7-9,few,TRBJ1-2,CASSLPGQNSYGYTF,TGTGCCAGCAGCTTACCTGGACAGAACTCCTATGGCTACACCTTC
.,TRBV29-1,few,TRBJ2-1,CSHAPAGSSYNEQFF,TGCAGCCACGCCCCCGCCGGGAGCTCCTACAATGAGCAGTTCTTC
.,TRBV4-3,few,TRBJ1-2,CASSQDWGGPGYGYTF,TGCGCCAGCAGCCAAGACTGGGGGGGACCGGGCTATGGCTACACCTTC
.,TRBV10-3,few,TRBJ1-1,CAISESGTEAFF,TGTGCCATCAGTGAGTCAGGCACTGAAGCTTTCTTT
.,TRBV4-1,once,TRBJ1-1,CASSRGALGTEAFF,TGCGCCAGCAGCCGGGGCGCCCTTGGAACTGAAGCTTTCTTT
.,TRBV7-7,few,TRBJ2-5,CASSPVLSGETQYF,TGTGCCAGCAGCCCGGTCCTCTCAGGGGAGACCCAGTACTTC